This T cell receptor (beta chain) derives from a study of blood T cell repertoires in COVID-19. Study as a whole: COVID-19 samples from acute and convalescent phases originated in the United States, Italy and Spain. The analysed material was cDNA or gDNA that came from T cells, B-cell-depleted T cells, or PBMCs.

Germline lookup yields CDR1 LGHDT and CDR2 YNNKEL (reference sequence). Deletions cut 1 base from V and 4 bases from J, with 8 bases between. The CDR3 runs to 14 residues. Per the study methods: Amplification of reference gene primers provided the estimated nucleated cell counts. The method was immunoSEQ multiplex PCR; TCRdb's version includes in-frame clones alone and lacks a portion of them. The DNA was the basis for D and trimming; V, J and clone size are from that table. Of about 100,000 clones in the sample, 65% to 85% were seen once. This receptor was taken from an older man with active or convalescent COVID-19. The J gene is TRBJ1-5, the V gene TRBV3-1 (or the pseudogene TRBV3-2); unclear D gene. The sequencing input was peripheral blood. CDR3 nucleotide sequence: TGTGCCAGCAGCCAAGGGGCCGAAAATCAGCCCCAGCATTTT. Its translation is CASSQGAENQPQHF.